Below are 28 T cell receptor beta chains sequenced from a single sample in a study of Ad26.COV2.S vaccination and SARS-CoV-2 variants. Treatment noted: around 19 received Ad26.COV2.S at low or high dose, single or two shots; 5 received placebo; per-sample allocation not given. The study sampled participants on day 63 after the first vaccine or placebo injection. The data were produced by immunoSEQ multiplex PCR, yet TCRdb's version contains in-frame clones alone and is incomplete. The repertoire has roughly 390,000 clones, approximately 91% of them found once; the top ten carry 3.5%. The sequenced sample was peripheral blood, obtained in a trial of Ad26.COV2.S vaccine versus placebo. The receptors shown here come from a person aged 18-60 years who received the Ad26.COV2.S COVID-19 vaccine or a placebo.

This CDR3 is CASSIAGGPQETQYF. The CDR3 region has the DNA TGTGCCAGCAGTATAGCGGGGGGCCCACAAGAGACCCAGTACTTC. V is TRBV2 and J is TRBJ2-5; TRBD2 agrees at 10 bases. This CDR3 spans 15 amino acids. In germline, CDR1 is SNHLY, CDR2 FYNNEI. J lost 2 bases, V lost 5 bases, and 5 bases had no gene match.

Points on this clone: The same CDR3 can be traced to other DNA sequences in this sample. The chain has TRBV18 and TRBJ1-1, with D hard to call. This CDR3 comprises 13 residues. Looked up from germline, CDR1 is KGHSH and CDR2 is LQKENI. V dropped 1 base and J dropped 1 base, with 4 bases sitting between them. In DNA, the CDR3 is TGTGCCAGCTCACCACAGGGGAACACTGAAGCTTTCTTT. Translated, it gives CASSPQGNTEAFF.

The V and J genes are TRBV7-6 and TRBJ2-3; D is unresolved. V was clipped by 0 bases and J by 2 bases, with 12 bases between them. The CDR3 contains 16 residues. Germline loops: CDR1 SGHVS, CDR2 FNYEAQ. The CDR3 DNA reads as TGTGCCAGCAGCTTAGCTCCCAGCGATAACACAGATACGCAGTATTTT. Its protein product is CASSLAPSDNTDTQYF. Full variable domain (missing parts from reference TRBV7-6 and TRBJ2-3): GAGVSQSPRYKVTKRGQDVALRCDPISGHVSLYWYRQALGQGPEFLTYFNYEAQQDKSGLPNDRFSAERPEGSISTLTIQRTEQRDSAMYRCASSLAPSDNTDTQYFGPGTRLTVL.

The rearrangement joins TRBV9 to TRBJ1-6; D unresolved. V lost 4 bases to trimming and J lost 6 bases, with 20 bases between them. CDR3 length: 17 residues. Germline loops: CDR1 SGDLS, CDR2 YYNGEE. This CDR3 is CASSPSGVAGGNSPLHF. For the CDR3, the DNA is TGTGCCAGCAGCCCATCCGGTGTGGCAGGAGGTAATTCACCCCTCCACTTT.

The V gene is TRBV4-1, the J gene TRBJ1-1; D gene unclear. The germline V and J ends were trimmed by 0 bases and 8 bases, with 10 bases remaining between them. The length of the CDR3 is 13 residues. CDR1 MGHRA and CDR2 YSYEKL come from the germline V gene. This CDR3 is CASSQEVSGEAFF. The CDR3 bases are TGCGCCAGCAGCCAAGAAGTAAGCGGCGAAGCTTTCTTT.

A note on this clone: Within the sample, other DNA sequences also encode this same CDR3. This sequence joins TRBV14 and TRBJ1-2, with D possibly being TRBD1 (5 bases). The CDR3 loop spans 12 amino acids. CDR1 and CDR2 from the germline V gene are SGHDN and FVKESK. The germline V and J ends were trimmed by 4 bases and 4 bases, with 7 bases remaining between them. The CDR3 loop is CASSLGGYGYTF. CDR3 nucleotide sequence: TGTGCCAGCAGCCTGGGGGGCTATGGCTACACCTTC.

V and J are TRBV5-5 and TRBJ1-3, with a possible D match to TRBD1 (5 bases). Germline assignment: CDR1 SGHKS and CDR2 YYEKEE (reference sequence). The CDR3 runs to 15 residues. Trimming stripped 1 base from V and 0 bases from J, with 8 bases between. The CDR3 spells CASSLFTGSGNTIYF. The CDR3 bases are TGTGCCAGCAGCTTGTTTACAGGCTCTGGAAACACCATATATTTT.

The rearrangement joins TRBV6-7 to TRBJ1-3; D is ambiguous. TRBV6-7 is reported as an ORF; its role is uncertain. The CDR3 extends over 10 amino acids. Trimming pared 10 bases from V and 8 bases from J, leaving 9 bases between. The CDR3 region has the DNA TGTGCCATCAAGGGAGACACCATATATTTT. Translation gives CAIKGDTIYF.

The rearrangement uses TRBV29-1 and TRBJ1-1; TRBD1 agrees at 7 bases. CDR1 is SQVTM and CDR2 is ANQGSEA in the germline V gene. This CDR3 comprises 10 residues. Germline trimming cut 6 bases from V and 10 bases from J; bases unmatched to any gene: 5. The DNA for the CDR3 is TGCAGCGTAGCAGACAGGGTAGCTTTCTTT. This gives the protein CSVADRVAFF.

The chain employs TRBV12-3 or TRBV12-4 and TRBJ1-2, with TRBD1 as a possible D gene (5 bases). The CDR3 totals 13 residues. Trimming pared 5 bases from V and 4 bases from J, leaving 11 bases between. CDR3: CASSPGGAYGYTF. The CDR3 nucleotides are TGTGCCAGCAGTCCCGGCGGGGCCTATGGCTACACCTTC.

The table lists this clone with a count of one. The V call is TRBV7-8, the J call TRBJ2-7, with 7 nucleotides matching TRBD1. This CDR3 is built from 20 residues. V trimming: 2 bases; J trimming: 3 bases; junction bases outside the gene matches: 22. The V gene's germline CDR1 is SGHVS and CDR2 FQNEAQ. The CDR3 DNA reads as TGTGCCAGCAGCTTACTTTCATACAGGGGTAAAACCCCAGGTATCTACGAGCAGTACTTC. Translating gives CASSLLSYRGKTPGIYEQYF.

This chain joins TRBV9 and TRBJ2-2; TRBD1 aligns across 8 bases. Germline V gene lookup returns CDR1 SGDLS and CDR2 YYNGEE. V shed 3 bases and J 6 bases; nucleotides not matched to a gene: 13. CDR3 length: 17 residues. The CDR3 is CASSGNPMAGGSGELFF. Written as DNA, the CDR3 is TGTGCCAGCAGCGGTAATCCCATGGCAGGGGGCTCCGGGGAGCTGTTTTTT.

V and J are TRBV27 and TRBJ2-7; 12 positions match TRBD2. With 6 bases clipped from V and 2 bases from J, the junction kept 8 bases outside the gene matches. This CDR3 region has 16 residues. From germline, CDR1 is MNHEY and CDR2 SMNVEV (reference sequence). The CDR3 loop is CASRQSTSGGTYEQYF. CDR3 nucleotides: TGTGCCAGCAGGCAAAGTACTAGCGGGGGGACCTACGAGCAGTACTTC.

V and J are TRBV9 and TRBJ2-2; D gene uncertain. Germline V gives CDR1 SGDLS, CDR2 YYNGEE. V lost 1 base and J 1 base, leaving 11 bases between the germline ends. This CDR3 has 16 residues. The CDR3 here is CASSVKGTGNTGELFF. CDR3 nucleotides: TGTGCCAGCAGCGTAAAAGGAACTGGGAACACCGGGGAGCTGTTTTTT.

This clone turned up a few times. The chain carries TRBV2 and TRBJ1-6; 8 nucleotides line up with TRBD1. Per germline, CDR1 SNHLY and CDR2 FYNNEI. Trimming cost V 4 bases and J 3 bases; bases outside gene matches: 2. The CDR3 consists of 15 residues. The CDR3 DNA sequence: TGTGCCAGCAGTGCTACAGGGGGCTATAATTCACCCCTCCACTTT. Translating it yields CASSATGGYNSPLHF.

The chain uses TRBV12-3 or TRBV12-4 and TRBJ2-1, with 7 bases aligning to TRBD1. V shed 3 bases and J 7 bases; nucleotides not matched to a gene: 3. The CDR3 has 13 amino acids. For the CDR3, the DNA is TGTGCCAGCAGTTTGAGGGGGCGGAATGAGCAGTTCTTC. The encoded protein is CASSLRGRNEQFF.

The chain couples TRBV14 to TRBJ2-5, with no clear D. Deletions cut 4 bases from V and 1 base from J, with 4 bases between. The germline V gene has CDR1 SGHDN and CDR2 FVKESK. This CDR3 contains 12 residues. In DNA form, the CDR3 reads TGTGCCAGCAGCCGGGGCCAAGAGACCCAGTACTTC. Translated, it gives CASSRGQETQYF.

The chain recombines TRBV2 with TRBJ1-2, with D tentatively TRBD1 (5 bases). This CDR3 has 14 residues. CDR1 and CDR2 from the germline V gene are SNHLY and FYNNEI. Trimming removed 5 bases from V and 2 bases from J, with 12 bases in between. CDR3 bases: TGTGCCAGCAGTTCCACCACAGGAAACTATGGCTACACCTTC. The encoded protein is CASSSTTGNYGYTF.

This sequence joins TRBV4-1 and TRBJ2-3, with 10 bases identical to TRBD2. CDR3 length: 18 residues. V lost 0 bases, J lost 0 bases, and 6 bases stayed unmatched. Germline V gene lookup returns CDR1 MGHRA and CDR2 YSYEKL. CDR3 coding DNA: TGCGCCAGCAGCCAAGATACTAGCGGGGCTTCTAGCACAGATACGCAGTATTTT. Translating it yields CASSQDTSGASSTDTQYF.

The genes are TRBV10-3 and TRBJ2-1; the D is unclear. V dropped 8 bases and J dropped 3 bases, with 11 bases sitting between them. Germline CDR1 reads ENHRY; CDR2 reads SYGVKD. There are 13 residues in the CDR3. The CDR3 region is CAISVGLYNEQFF. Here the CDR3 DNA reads TGTGCCATCTCGGTAGGCCTCTACAATGAGCAGTTCTTC.

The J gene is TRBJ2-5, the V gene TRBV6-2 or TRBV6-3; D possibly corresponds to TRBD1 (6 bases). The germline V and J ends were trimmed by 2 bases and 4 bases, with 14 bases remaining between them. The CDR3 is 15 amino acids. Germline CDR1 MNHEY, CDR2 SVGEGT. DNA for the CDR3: TGTGCCAGCAGTTACCCACAGGGTTTTGCAGAGACCCAGTACTTC. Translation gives CASSYPQGFAETQYF.

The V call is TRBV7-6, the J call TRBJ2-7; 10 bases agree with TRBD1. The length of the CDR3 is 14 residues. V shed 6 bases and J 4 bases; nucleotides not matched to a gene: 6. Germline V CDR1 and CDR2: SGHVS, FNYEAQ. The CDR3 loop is CASSYGDRGYEQYF. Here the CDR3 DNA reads TGTGCCAGCAGTTATGGGGACAGGGGATACGAGCAGTACTTC.

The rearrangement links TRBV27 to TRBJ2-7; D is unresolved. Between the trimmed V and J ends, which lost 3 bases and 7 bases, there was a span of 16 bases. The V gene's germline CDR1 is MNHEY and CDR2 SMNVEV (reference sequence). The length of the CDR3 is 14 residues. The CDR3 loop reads CASSFGELMGEQYF. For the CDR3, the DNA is TGTGCCAGCAGTTTTGGGGAACTAATGGGGGAGCAGTACTTC.

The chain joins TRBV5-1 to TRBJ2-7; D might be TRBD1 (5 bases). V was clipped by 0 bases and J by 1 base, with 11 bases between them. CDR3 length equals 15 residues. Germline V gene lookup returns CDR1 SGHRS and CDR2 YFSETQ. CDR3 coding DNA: TGCGCCAGCAGCTTGGATATGCCAGGGTCCTACGAGCAGTACTTC. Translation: CASSLDMPGSYEQYF.

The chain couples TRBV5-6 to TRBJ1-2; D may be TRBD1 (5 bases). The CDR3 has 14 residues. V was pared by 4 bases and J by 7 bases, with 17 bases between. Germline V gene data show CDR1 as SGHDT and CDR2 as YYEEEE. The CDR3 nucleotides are TGTGCCAGCAGCCCCCGGCTGGGAGGGGCTGGCTACACCTTC. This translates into CASSPRLGGAGYTF.

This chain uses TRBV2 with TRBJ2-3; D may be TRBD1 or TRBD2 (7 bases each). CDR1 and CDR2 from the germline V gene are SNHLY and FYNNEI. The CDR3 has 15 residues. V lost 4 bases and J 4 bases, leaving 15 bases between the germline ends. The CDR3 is CASSVPRGGSDTQYF. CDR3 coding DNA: TGTGCCAGCAGTGTGCCCAGGGGGGGATCAGATACGCAGTATTTT.

The CDR3 loop reads CASSIKLTGYTEAFF. CDR3 DNA sequence: TGTGCCAGTAGTATAAAGCTTACAGGATACACTGAAGCTTTCTTT. The genes are TRBV19 and TRBJ1-1; D might be TRBD1 (5 bases). CDR1 and CDR2 (germline): LNHDA, SQIVND (reference sequence). The CDR3 is made up of 15 amino acids. The V gene lost 2 bases and the J gene lost 3 bases, with 13 bases spanning the gap. Drawing the rest from reference TRBV19 and TRBJ1-1, the complete variable domain is DGGITQSPKYLFRKEGQNVTLSCEQNLNHDAMYWYRQDPGQGLRLIYYSQIVNDFQKGDIAEGYSVSREKKESFPLTVTSAQKNPTAFYLCASSIKLTGYTEAFFGQGTRLTVV.

Here the CDR3 reads CASSLVAEDEQFF. In DNA, the CDR3 is TGTGCCAGCAGCTTAGTAGCTGAGGATGAGCAGTTCTTC. The chain employs TRBV7-7 and TRBJ2-1; D not certain. The CDR3 is made up of 13 amino acids. V gave up 1 base and J gave up 8 bases, with 9 bases separating them. CDR1 is SSHAT and CDR2 is FNYEAQ in the germline V gene (reference sequence).